This TCR beta chain was identified during a study of T cell responses to AZD1222 COVID-19 vaccine. This CDR3 region has 14 residues. Germline V gene lookup returns CDR1 MRHNA and CDR2 SNTAGT. V lost 3 bases to trimming and J lost 4 bases, with 10 bases between them. Method: immunoSEQ multiplex PCR; TCRdb's copy keeps in-frame clones and lacks some. The data show about 60,000 clones, with around nine tenths seen just once and less than 7% held by the top ten. J is TRBJ2-1 and V is TRBV6-4; D gene uncertain. This material consisted of peripheral blood, taken 28 days after the second dose of the MenACWY control vaccine. The receptor was derived from an adult who received the MenACWY meningococcal vaccine as a control. The CDR3 DNA follows: TGTGCCAGCAGTGAGAACTTAGAATACAATGAGCAGTTCTTC. Its protein product is CASSENLEYNEQFF.